The 21 T cell receptor beta chains given below trace back to one sample, sequenced in a study of T cell responses to AZD1222 COVID-19 vaccine. Clones were sequenced by immunoSEQ multiplex PCR, and TCRdb holds only the in-frame ones, with some missing. Among roughly 140,000 clones listed, approximately 86% were seen once. The source was peripheral blood, collected after recovery from COVID-19. The receptors come from an adult who had recovered from COVID-19.

The V and J genes are TRBV28 and TRBJ1-4; the match to TRBD1 covers 7 bases. The germline gives CDR1 MDHEN, CDR2 SYDVKM. V gave up 8 bases and J gave up 5 bases; unmatched junction bases: 5. The CDR3 spans 13 residues. DNA of the CDR3: TGTGCCAGCTTAGACAGGGAGAATGAAAAACTGTTTTTT. Residues: CASLDRENEKLFF.

This sequence joins TRBV27 and TRBJ2-7, with D perhaps TRBD1 or TRBD2 (5 bases each). The CDR3 loop spans 14 amino acids. V lost 6 bases, J lost 2 bases, and 14 bases lay in between. The germline CDR1 and CDR2 sequences are MNHEY and SMNVEV (reference sequence). As DNA, the CDR3 is TGTGCCAGCAGCGCAAGGGACGGAGCCTACGAGCAGTACTTC. Its translation: CASSARDGAYEQYF.

The chain employs TRBV19 and TRBJ1-5; D is unclear. Germline V gives CDR1 LNHDA, CDR2 SQIVND (reference sequence). The V end was cut by 4 bases, the J end by 5 bases, with 15 bases between. This CDR3 has 15 residues. This CDR3 is CASSRGRLNDQPQHF. For the CDR3, the DNA is TGTGCCAGTAGTAGAGGGCGCTTAAACGATCAGCCCCAGCATTTT. Filled out from reference TRBV19 and TRBJ1-5, the complete variable domain reads DGGITQSPKYLFRKEGQNVTLSCEQNLNHDAMYWYRQDPGQGLRLIYYSQIVNDFQKGDIAEGYSVSREKKESFPLTVTSAQKNPTAFYLCASSRGRLNDQPQHFGDGTRLSIL.

The J gene is TRBJ1-4, the V gene TRBV28, with a tentative D call TRBD1 (6 bases). Trimming took 5 bases from V and 7 from J, leaving 17 bases between them. Germline loops: CDR1 MDHEN, CDR2 SYDVKM. The CDR3 consists of 15 residues. CDR3 amino acids: CASSPLYRVAEKLFF. CDR3 nucleotide sequence: TGTGCCAGCAGTCCCCTCTACAGGGTAGCTGAAAAACTGTTTTTT.

V gene TRBV5-1 combines with J gene TRBJ2-7; 7 nucleotides align to TRBD2. The J segment lost 0 bases and the V segment lost 4 bases, leaving 4 bases of the junction unmatched. Germline V gene lookup returns CDR1 SGHRS and CDR2 YFSETQ. The CDR3 has 14 residues. The CDR3 coding sequence is TGCGCCAGCAGCACCGGGGGGAACTCCTACGAGCAGTACTTC. Translated, it gives CASSTGGNSYEQYF.

In nucleotides, the CDR3 is TGTGCCAGCACCCCCTGGGCGGTGAACACCGGGGAGCTGTTTTTT. This codes for CASTPWAVNTGELFF. J is TRBJ2-2 and V is TRBV27; D ambiguous. Germline CDR1 MNHEY, CDR2 SMNVEV (reference sequence). The V gene lost 7 bases and the J gene lost 1 base, with 13 bases spanning the gap. This CDR3 comprises 15 residues.

The rearrangement uses TRBV14 and TRBJ1-5; D remains unclear. V lost 3 bases and J 4 bases, leaving 4 bases between the germline ends. Per germline, CDR1 SGHDN and CDR2 FVKESK. There are 12 residues in the CDR3. The CDR3 here is CASSHGNQPQHF. DNA of the CDR3: TGTGCCAGCAGCCACGGAAATCAGCCCCAGCATTTT.

The chain has TRBV5-1 and TRBJ1-4; no definite D call. In germline, CDR1 is SGHRS, CDR2 YFSETQ. CDR3 length: 14 amino acids. Deletions cut 3 bases from V and 8 bases from J, with 14 bases between. The CDR3 nucleotides read TGCGCCAGCAGCTCGGACTCTAATCAGGAAAAACTGTTTTTT. It translates to CASSSDSNQEKLFF.

The chain couples TRBV5-1 to TRBJ1-4; 8 bases agree with TRBD1. V gave up 3 bases and J gave up 9 bases; unmatched junction bases: 4. Per germline, CDR1 SGHRS and CDR2 YFSETQ. The CDR3 spans 13 residues. CDR3: CASSSQGEQKLFF. As DNA, the CDR3 is TGCGCCAGCAGCTCACAGGGGGAACAAAAACTGTTTTTT.

The chain carries TRBV5-1 and TRBJ2-5; a weak D match, TRBD1 (6 bases). V shed 0 bases and J shed 5 bases, with 14 bases lying between them. Germline V gene data show CDR1 as SGHRS and CDR2 as YFSETQ. The CDR3 is 15 amino acids. The CDR3 region is CASSLEQGVGETQYF. DNA for the CDR3: TGCGCCAGCAGCTTGGAACAGGGTGTAGGTGAGACCCAGTACTTC.

This chain links TRBV7-2 with TRBJ1-3; D remains ambiguous. The CDR3 extends over 17 amino acids. Germline V lookup: CDR1 SGHTA, CDR2 FQGNSA. Trimming left V 1 base short and J 4 bases short, with 17 bases between. CDR3 amino acids: CASSLGPGLTTGNTIYF. The DNA for the CDR3 is TGTGCCAGCAGCTTAGGGCCGGGCCTCACTACGGGAAACACCATATATTTT.

CDR3 in DNA: TGCAGCGCTCTCGGGACGCCAGAGACCCAGTACTTC. Translation gives CSALGTPETQYF. This chain links TRBV29-1 with TRBJ2-5; D may match TRBD1 or TRBD2 (5 bases each). The germline V gene has CDR1 SQVTM and CDR2 ANQGSEA. The CDR3 runs 12 residues. Trimming took off 7 bases at V and 4 bases at J, with 13 bases between the two ends.

This clone was observed a single time. This rearrangement joins TRBV3-1 (or the pseudogene TRBV3-2) to TRBJ1-1; D gene ambiguous. Deletions cut 0 bases from V and 2 bases from J, with 7 bases between. Germline V lookup: CDR1 LGHDT, CDR2 YNNKEL (reference sequence). The CDR3 runs to 14 residues. The CDR3 region is CASSQDNGNTEAFF. CDR3 DNA: TGTGCCAGCAGCCAAGATAATGGAAACACTGAAGCTTTCTTT.

The V call is TRBV7-9, the J call TRBJ2-1; D is unresolved. The CDR3 totals 12 residues. The germline V gene encodes CDR1 SEHNR and CDR2 FQNEAQ (reference sequence). The germline V and J ends were trimmed by 5 bases and 4 bases, with 6 bases remaining between them. Here the CDR3 DNA reads TGTGCCAGCAGCAATAGTTACAATGAGCAGTTCTTC. Protein: CASSNSYNEQFF.

The chain has TRBV7-8 and TRBJ1-4; D may be TRBD1 (5 bases). The ends were cut back, 4 bases at V and 8 bases at J, with 23 bases in the middle. Germline CDR1 and CDR2: SGHVS and FQNEAQ. This CDR3 has 17 amino acids. CDR3 protein: CASSSSNGASRVEKLFF. The DNA of the CDR3 is TGTGCCAGCAGCTCCTCGAACGGGGCCTCAAGAGTGGAAAAACTGTTTTTT.

The chain couples TRBV9 to TRBJ2-3, with 12 bases fitting TRBD2. The ends lost 4 bases at V and 0 bases at J; junction bases unmatched: 3. CDR3 length: 16 residues. Germline V gene data show CDR1 as SGDLS and CDR2 as YYNGEE. The CDR3 loop is CASSNGLAGSTDTQYF. The CDR3 nucleotides are TGTGCCAGCAGCAACGGACTAGCGGGGAGCACAGATACGCAGTATTTT.

The DNA for the CDR3 is TGTGCCAGCAGCTTAGACGGACAGAAACAACGTTCCGGGGAGCTGTTTTTT. Protein sequence: CASSLDGQKQRSGELFF. The rearrangement links TRBV7-9 to TRBJ2-2; a possible D gene is TRBD1 (6 bases). V gave up 1 base and J gave up 6 bases, with 18 bases separating them. The CDR3 spans 17 residues. Germline V gene data show CDR1 as SEHNR and CDR2 as FQNEAQ (reference sequence).

This chain links TRBV2 with TRBJ1-3; no reliable D call. This CDR3 contains 13 residues. The germline V gene has CDR1 SNHLY and CDR2 FYNNEI. Trimming left V 5 bases short and J 0 bases short, with 5 bases between. This CDR3 reads CASSTDSGNTIYF. CDR3 DNA sequence: TGTGCCAGCAGTACGGACTCTGGAAACACCATATATTTT. Variable domain in full (rest from reference TRBV2 and TRBJ1-3): EPEVTQTPSHQVTQMGQEVILRCVPISNHLYFYWYRQILGQKVEFLVSFYNNEISEKSEIFDDQFSVERPDGSNFTLKIRSTKLEDSAMYFCASSTDSGNTIYFGEGSWLTVV.

This chain joins TRBV27 and TRBJ2-5; the D is unclear. The germline V and J ends were trimmed by 3 bases and 1 base, with 6 bases remaining between them. The CDR3 runs 13 residues. In germline, CDR1 is MNHEY, CDR2 SMNVEV (reference sequence). CDR3 sequence: CASSLQVQETQYF. In DNA form, the CDR3 reads TGTGCCAGCAGTTTGCAGGTCCAAGAGACCCAGTACTTC.

The chain joins TRBV29-1 to TRBJ1-2, with 7 nucleotides matching TRBD1. This CDR3 has 13 amino acids. The germline V gene encodes CDR1 SQVTM and CDR2 ANQGSEA. V was clipped by 7 bases and J by 2 bases; unmatched bases: 7. The CDR3 DNA reads as TGCAGCGCCGGACAGGACTTAAACTATGGCTACACCTTC. Its protein product is CSAGQDLNYGYTF.

This rearrangement joins TRBV2 to TRBJ1-1; weak D call: TRBD1 (5 bases). The CDR3 runs 13 residues. Germline CDR1 is SNHLY and CDR2 is FYNNEI. Trimming pared 4 bases from V and 8 bases from J, leaving 14 bases between. The CDR3 protein is CASSGRGRGEAFF. The CDR3 DNA follows: TGTGCCAGCAGTGGGCGGGGACGGGGAGAAGCTTTCTTT.